The 2 T cell receptor beta chains below come from one sample, sequenced in a study of T-cell memory formation after mild COVID-19. TCRdb reanalysed the 5' RACE reads using MiXCR and keeps one entry per CDR3 protein. The table lists about 600,000 distinct CDR3 sequences, less than 25% of them singletons, with under 8.5% in the top ten. The sequencing input was PBMCs or a T cell subset sorted from them (not recorded which). These receptors were collected from an adult woman who had mild COVID-19 (a few samples of this study predate the infection). Cell type and time point are not known.

The rearrangement joins TRBV4-1 to TRBJ2-1; a possible D gene is TRBD2 (5 bases). Germline-derived CDR1 and CDR2 are MGHRA and YSYEKL. Between the trimmed V and J ends, which lost 0 bases and 9 bases, there was a span of 18 bases. The CDR3 contains 16 residues. The CDR3 is CASSQERVFRVLEQFF. CDR3 DNA sequence: TGCGCCAGCAGCCAAGAGAGGGTGTTTCGGGTCCTTGAGCAGTTCTTC.

CDR3 loop: CASRPTGQGAKTEAFF. CDR3 DNA: TGTGCCAGCAGGCCTACAGGACAGGGGGCGAAAACTGAAGCTTTCTTT. The J gene is TRBJ1-1, the V gene TRBV6-6, with 11 bases that match TRBD1. The germline V gene has CDR1 MNHNY and CDR2 SVGAGI (reference sequence). The junction had 11 bases not matched to a gene; V was cut back by 6 bases and J by 5 bases. The CDR3 has 16 residues.